The 20 T cell receptor beta chains in this list originate from one sample, sequenced in a study of blood T cell repertoires in COVID-19. Here immunoSEQ multiplex PCR was the method, and the copy in TCRdb shows in-frame clones only, minus some. The profile shows 200,000 to 250,000 clones, approximately 83% of them singletons. Sequenced material: PBMCs or T cells enriched from blood (not recorded which). The receptors shown here come from a woman aged 60-75 years who had recovered from COVID-19.

V gene TRBV7-9 combines with J gene TRBJ1-6; the match to TRBD1 covers 10 bases. The CDR3 runs 16 residues. V was pared by 1 base and J by 8 bases, with 5 bases of the junction left unmatched. The germline V gene has CDR1 SEHNR and CDR2 FQNEAQ (reference sequence). The CDR3 spells CASSLGGGTGDSPLHF. CDR3 coding DNA: TGTGCCAGCAGCTTAGGAGGTGGGACAGGGGATTCACCCCTCCACTTT.

The chain recombines TRBV6-5 with TRBJ1-2; 7 positions match TRBD1. The CDR3 consists of 13 residues. With 5 bases clipped from V and 7 bases from J, the junction kept 7 bases outside the gene matches. Germline loops: CDR1 MNHEY, CDR2 SVGAGI. CDR3 sequence: CASSHPQGTGYTF. DNA for the CDR3: TGTGCCAGCAGTCACCCACAGGGGACTGGCTACACCTTC.

The chain employs TRBV7-2 and TRBJ1-3, with D unresolved. Trimming removed 1 base from V and 4 bases from J, with 14 bases in between. CDR1 and CDR2 from the germline V gene are SGHTA and FQGNSA. The CDR3 has 16 amino acids. CDR3 protein: CASSLGGELSGNTIYF. CDR3 DNA: TGTGCCAGCAGCTTAGGTGGGGAGCTAAGCGGAAACACCATATATTTT. The full variable domain, in which reference TRBV7-2 and TRBJ1-3 provide the parts outside the CDR3, is GAGVSQSPSNKVTEKGKDVELRCDPISGHTALYWYRQSLGQGLEFLIYFQGNSAPDKSGLPSDRFSAERTGGSVSTLTIQRTQQEDSAVYLCASSLGGELSGNTIYFGEGSWLTVV.

The chain recombines TRBV12-3 or TRBV12-4 with TRBJ1-2; D unresolved. The V end was cut by 3 bases, the J end by 5 bases, with 7 bases between. The CDR3 covers 12 residues. CDR3 nucleotide sequence: TGTGCCAGCAGTTTGGGCCTATATGGCTACACCTTC. Translating gives CASSLGLYGYTF.

The V gene is TRBV27, the J gene TRBJ2-1; TRBD1 agrees at 11 bases. Germline V gives CDR1 MNHEY, CDR2 SMNVEV (reference sequence). This CDR3 comprises 15 residues. Trimming took 6 bases from V and 7 from J; bases not matched to a gene: 8. The CDR3 DNA follows: TGTGCCAGCAGGTCGGACAGGGGGCGGTGGAATGAGCAGTTCTTC. Its protein product is CASRSDRGRWNEQFF.

The chain recombines TRBV19 with TRBJ1-5; the match to TRBD1 covers 12 bases. The CDR3 is 17 residues long. Germline values: CDR1 LNHDA, CDR2 SQIVND (reference sequence). Trimming at V came to 7 bases and at J to 4 bases, leaving 11 bases not matched to a gene. CDR3 loop: CASTAGTGGAGNQPQHF. In nucleotides, the CDR3 is TGTGCCAGTACCGCCGGGACAGGGGGCGCGGGGAATCAGCCCCAGCATTTT. The full variable domain, in which reference TRBV19 and TRBJ1-5 provide the parts outside the CDR3, is DGGITQSPKYLFRKEGQNVTLSCEQNLNHDAMYWYRQDPGQGLRLIYYSQIVNDFQKGDIAEGYSVSREKKESFPLTVTSAQKNPTAFYLCASTAGTGGAGNQPQHFGDGTRLSIL.

The chain is built from TRBV7-9 and TRBJ2-5; D not resolved. V dropped 5 bases and J dropped 1 base, with 14 bases sitting between them. The length of the CDR3 is 15 residues. Germline V gene sequence: CDR1 SEHNR, CDR2 FQNEAQ (reference sequence). The CDR3 spells CASSPTLSAQETQYF. Here the CDR3 DNA reads TGTGCCAGCAGCCCCACCTTGAGCGCCCAAGAGACCCAGTACTTC.

This clone was counted only a few times. The rearrangement joins TRBV10-1 to TRBJ2-7; 13 positions match TRBD2. Germline trimming cut 6 bases from V and 6 bases from J; bases unmatched to any gene: 11. Germline V gene lookup returns CDR1 WNHNN and CDR2 SYGVQD (reference sequence). This CDR3 has 16 amino acids. The CDR3 loop is CASSPGTSGINGEQYF. CDR3 in DNA: TGCGCCAGCAGCCCAGGGACTAGCGGGATCAACGGCGAGCAGTACTTC.

The V gene is TRBV19, the J gene TRBJ2-2; 9 bases are a match to TRBD1. This CDR3 comprises 14 residues. Losses at the gene ends were 8 bases for V and 5 bases for J; bases not matched to a gene: 6. The germline CDR1 and CDR2 sequences are LNHDA and SQIVND (reference sequence). The CDR3 nucleotides are TGTGCCAGTGAAGGGACAGGGTTTACCGGGGAGCTGTTTTTT. Its protein is CASEGTGFTGELFF.

The gene calls are TRBV19 and TRBJ2-1; 7 bases align to TRBD1. The CDR3 spans 14 residues. With V trimmed by 4 bases and J by 2 bases, 2 bases remained unmatched. The V gene's germline CDR1 is LNHDA and CDR2 SQIVND (reference sequence). The CDR3 loop reads CASSKQGAYNEQFF. CDR3 DNA: TGTGCCAGTAGTAAGCAGGGGGCCTACAATGAGCAGTTCTTC. Using reference TRBV19 and TRBJ2-1 for the parts outside the CDR3, the full variable domain is DGGITQSPKYLFRKEGQNVTLSCEQNLNHDAMYWYRQDPGQGLRLIYYSQIVNDFQKGDIAEGYSVSREKKESFPLTVTSAQKNPTAFYLCASSKQGAYNEQFFGPGTRLTVL.

This chain joins TRBV4-1 and TRBJ1-5; no reliable D call. This CDR3 is built from 16 residues. CDR1 and CDR2 from the germline V gene are MGHRA and YSYEKL. V was cut by 8 bases and J by 0 bases, with 17 bases left in between. Here the CDR3 DNA reads TGCGCCAGCGGGTTTGGAGCTTCCCATAGCAATCAGCCCCAGCATTTT. It translates to CASGFGASHSNQPQHF.

In its sample, this clone was seen once. The CDR3 DNA reads as TGTGCCAGCTCCAGGGAGGCGACTGAAGCTTTCTTT. It specifies CASSREATEAFF. The chain links TRBV6-5 to TRBJ1-1; D is possibly TRBD1 (5 bases). The CDR3 length is 12 residues. CDR1 and CDR2 from the germline V gene are MNHEY and SVGAGI. The V end lost 8 bases, the J end lost 5 bases, and 12 bases lay between the germline ends.

This chain connects TRBV5-6 to TRBJ1-6; 7 positions agree with TRBD1. With 4 bases clipped from V and 6 bases from J, the junction kept 10 bases outside the gene matches. CDR3 length: 16 amino acids. Germline CDR1 and CDR2: SGHDT and YYEEEE. CDR3 region: CASSGLRDRLNSPLHF. CDR3 bases: TGTGCCAGCAGCGGGTTACGGGACAGACTTAATTCACCCCTCCACTTT.

The rearrangement links TRBV19 to TRBJ2-2; D might be TRBD2 (5 bases). The CDR3 spans 13 residues. The germline V and J ends were trimmed by 5 bases and 3 bases, with 7 bases remaining between them. Germline V CDR1 and CDR2: LNHDA, SQIVND (reference sequence). The CDR3 bases are TGTGCCAGTAGTTCGGGGTACACCGGGGAGCTGTTTTTT. Translating gives CASSSGYTGELFF.

This clone was seen a few times. The chain has TRBV5-4 and TRBJ2-5; 9 nucleotides agree with TRBD2. The germline V gene has CDR1 SGHNT and CDR2 YYREEE (reference sequence). The CDR3 totals 16 residues. J was trimmed by 5 bases and V by 1 base; bases with no gene match: 9. The CDR3 region has the DNA TGTGCCAGCAGCTTGTCTGGGGGCGGGGGGGCTGAGACCCAGTACTTC. Translating it yields CASSLSGGGGAETQYF.

This clone appeared a few times. The genes are TRBV4-1 and TRBJ2-2, with D possibly matching TRBD1 (6 bases). CDR3 length: 16 residues. Germline V gene sequence: CDR1 MGHRA, CDR2 YSYEKL. V dropped 5 bases and J dropped 2 bases, with 15 bases sitting between them. As DNA, the CDR3 is TGCGCCAGCAGCTTTACCGGGACACCTAACACCGGGGAGCTGTTTTTT. Protein sequence: CASSFTGTPNTGELFF.

The chain employs TRBV19 and TRBJ1-6; D gene unclear. V lost 6 bases and J 0 bases, leaving 6 bases between the germline ends. Germline CDR1 LNHDA, CDR2 SQIVND (reference sequence). This CDR3 comprises 14 residues. DNA for the CDR3: TGTGCCAGTAGGGAGAGCTCCTATAATTCACCCCTCCACTTT. It specifies CASRESSYNSPLHF.

The CDR3 DNA sequence: TGTGCCAGCAGCTTTAGCGGGGGGGAGGATACGCAGTATTTT. Protein product: CASSFSGGEDTQYF. The rearrangement links TRBV7-8 to TRBJ2-3; 11 nucleotides agree with TRBD2. With V trimmed by 3 bases and J by 6 bases, 2 bases remained unmatched. Germline-derived CDR1 and CDR2 are SGHVS and FQNEAQ. The CDR3 covers 14 residues. Full variable domain (missing parts from reference TRBV7-8 and TRBJ2-3): GAGVSQSPRYKVAKRGQDVALRCDPISGHVSLFWYQQALGQGPEFLTYFQNEAQLDKSGLPSDRFFAERPEGSVSTLKIQRTQQEDSAVYLCASSFSGGEDTQYFGPGTRLTVL.

This clone was found a few times. The CDR3 loop reads CASSLDPGETGTRAKNIQYF. Here the CDR3 DNA reads TGTGCCAGCAGCTTAGATCCGGGTGAGACAGGAACTAGGGCCAAAAACATTCAGTACTTC. The chain recombines TRBV11-3 with TRBJ2-4; D is perhaps TRBD1 (6 bases). Trimming took off 0 bases at V and 1 base at J, with 22 bases between the two ends. The CDR3 sequence is 20 residues long. Per the germline V gene, CDR1 is SGHNT and CDR2 is YENEEA. The full variable domain, in which reference TRBV11-3 and TRBJ2-4 provide the parts outside the CDR3, is EAGVVQSPRYKIIEKKQPVAFWCNPISGHNTLYWYLQNLGQGPELLIRYENEEAVDDSQLPKDRFSAERLKGVDSTLKIQPAELGDSAVYLCASSLDPGETGTRAKNIQYFGAGTRLSVL.

V and J are TRBV4-3 and TRBJ1-2; no firm D call. Per germline, CDR1 LGHNA and CDR2 YSLEER. V lost 0 bases to trimming and J lost 1 base, with 9 bases between them. CDR3 length equals 15 residues. The CDR3 region is CASSQDEGYNYGYTF. The CDR3 DNA sequence: TGCGCCAGCAGCCAAGATGAGGGATATAACTATGGCTACACCTTC.